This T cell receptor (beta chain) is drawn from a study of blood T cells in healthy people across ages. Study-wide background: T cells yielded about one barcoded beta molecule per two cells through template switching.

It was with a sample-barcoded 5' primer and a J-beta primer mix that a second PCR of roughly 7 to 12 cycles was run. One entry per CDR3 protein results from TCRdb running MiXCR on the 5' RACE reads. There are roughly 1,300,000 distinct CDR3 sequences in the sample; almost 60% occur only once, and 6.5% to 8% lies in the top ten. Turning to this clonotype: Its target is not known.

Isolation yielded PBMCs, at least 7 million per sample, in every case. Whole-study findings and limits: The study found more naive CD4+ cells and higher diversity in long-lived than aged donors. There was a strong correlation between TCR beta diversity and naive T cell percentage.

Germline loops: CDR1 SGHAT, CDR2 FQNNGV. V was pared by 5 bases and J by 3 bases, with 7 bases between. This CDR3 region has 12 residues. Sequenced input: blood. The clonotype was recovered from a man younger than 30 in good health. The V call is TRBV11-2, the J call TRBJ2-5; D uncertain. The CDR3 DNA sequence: TGTGCCAGCAGCCGTTTCAAAGAGACCCAGTACTTC. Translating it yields CASSRFKETQYF. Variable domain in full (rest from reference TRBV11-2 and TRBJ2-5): EAGVAQSPRYKIIEKRQSVAFWCNPISGHATLYWYQQILGQGPKLLIQFQNNGVVDDSQLPKDRFSAERLKGVDSTLKIQPAKLEDSAVYLCASSRFKETQYFGPGTRLLVL.